This record covers a single T cell receptor beta chain. No cognate antigen has been identified for it. Mismatch with germline at one junction end may stem from a read error. RNA was isolated from bulk, unsorted tissue, and RNA quality was assessed with a NanoDrop ND-1000 and an Agilent 2100. Donors were newly diagnosed lung cancer patients admitted for thoracic surgery in China between August and November 2014, without prior chemotherapy. Anyone who had undergone radiotherapy or chemotherapy before, or who had another cancer at the same time, was left out of the study. Pieces of surgical tissue measuring about 1-2.3 cm3 were kept in RNAlater solution and held at -80 degrees C until needed. This entry belongs to a study of tumor and adjacent non-tumor tissue in lung cancer (dated by TCRdb to 2016 to 2019). At the level of the whole study: Patients with adenocarcinoma (12), squamous cell carcinoma (2) and small cell lung cancer (1) were included in the cohort. Ages among the roughly 15 patients ranged from about 31 to 85 years, there were approximately ten men and 5 women, and disease was at TNM stage I to III. Sequencing generated a total of 95 million to 150 million productive TCRbeta reads, averaging roughly 4.2 million reads per sample. The study compared bulk TCRbeta repertoires from lung tumor tissue and matched distant non-tumor lung tissue of around 14 lung cancer patients. TCRbeta CDR3 sequencing was performed on roughly 32 paired specimens, with one tumor sample and one normal lung sample collected per patient.

The study at large found these results: The sequencing platform is not named in the methods, and unique molecular identifiers are not mentioned. TCR diversity (inverse Simpson) was significantly higher in tumor than in normal lung tissue (roughly 430 vs 170, P = 0.0075, Mann-Whitney U test). With only approximately 16 patients in the cohort, the authors noted that larger samples and more detailed clinical data are needed. TCR diversity was significantly higher in younger patients, and higher tumor TCR diversity was associated with shorter overall and disease-free survival. The top 100 clones made up a significantly larger cumulative share of the repertoire in normal lung than in tumor tissue. Because peripheral blood was not sequenced, the blood TCRbeta repertoires of the lung cancer patients in the study went unexamined.

Libraries were constructed by multiplex PCR. Sequencing took place on an Illumina HiSeq 2500. TCRbeta libraries were constructed through three rounds of nested PCR with primers (Table S4) according to protocols adapted from ARM-PCR. Before sequencing, PCR products in the 200-500 bp range were cut out of the gel and cleaned up using the QIAquick gel extraction kit. Turning to the authors' computational methods: Reads were cleaned with Trimmomatic, merged with FLASH into complete CDR3 sequences, and assigned to V(D)J germline segments with MiTCR. Clonal diversity was computed as the inverse Simpson's index with VDJtools. In-frame sequences lacking a premature stop codon were counted as productive reads. In TCRdb, the public reads were trimmed at Q25 with fastp and aligned with MiXCR, with productive beta chains retained. Each entry merges the rows of one CDR3 protein and shows their most common DNA and genes. The V and J calls reflect TCRdb's pipeline rather than the authors' work. Within this sample are approximately 86,000 distinct CDR3 sequences, with 55% to 75% of them counted one time only. Approximately 9.5% of the sample is held by the ten biggest clonotypes.

Looking up the germline V gene yields CDR1 SGHRS and CDR2 YFSETQ. The CDR3, cysteine through phenylalanine, is 17 amino acids long. The CDR3 DNA has 51 bases and is translated from base 1. The clonotype was recovered from a woman aged 40 to 50 with non-small cell lung cancer. The material sequenced was lung tumor tissue. The chain is assembled from TRBV5-1 and TRBJ2-1; 12 of the junction bases match TRBD2. CDR3 loop: CASSLASASGRAGEQFF. The bases are TGCGCCAGCAGTTTGGCCTCAGCTAGCGGGAGGGCCGGTGAGCAGTTCTTC.